The entry below describes one T cell receptor (beta chain). Its antigen remains unidentified. Base qualities were left out, and no much larger clone turns up one base away. For CDR1 and CDR2, the germline V gene lists MRHNA and SNTAGT. Cut back by 2 bases and 9 bases, the V and J ends lie 20 bases apart. The CDR3 holds 16 amino acids from the cysteine to the phenylalanine. CDR3 DNA only is kept here, 48 bases in frame from base 1. Memory CD4+ T cells, defined as all CD4+ cells other than CD45RA+CCR7+CD95- naive cells, were FACS-sorted on a FACSAria III to a purity of over 95%. Healthy donor blood was obtained from blood donation centers in Switzerland. Positive selection with CD4 and CD14 magnetic microbeads was used to enrich total CD4+ T cells and monocytes. CD8+, CD14+, CD16+, CD56+, CD19+ and CD25-bright cells were excluded before sorting. To assess in vivo expansion of bacteria-reactive clonotypes, total memory CD4+ T cells from a couple of blood donors were sequenced directly ex vivo. Ficoll-Paque Plus was used to isolate peripheral blood mononuclear cells from donor blood.

These data come from a study of human CD4 T cells and Enterobacteriaceae (dated by TCRdb to 2019 to 2021). Deep-level sequencing, with a detection sensitivity of one cell in 200,000, was applied to the ex vivo total memory CD4+ samples. The QIAamp DNA Micro Kit was used to extract genomic DNA from cell pellets, and spectrophotometry was used to check the quantity and purity of the genomic DNA. The immunoSEQ multiplex PCR assay was used to amplify the TCR Vbeta CDR3 regions. Amplicons were sequenced on the Illumina HiSeq platform. The retrieved sequences were 87 nucleotides long and included the CDR3 region. Processing in the source paper ran as follows. A clonotype was defined as a unique productive TCR Vbeta nucleotide sequence, quantified by productive template frequency from ImmunoSEQ Analyzer V3.0. A threshold at the top 5th percentile of each frequency-ranked repertoire was used to define expanded clonotypes. The R package fossil was used to compute repertoire overlap as Chao-Jaccard, and the R package MASS was used to visualize the overlap by nonmetric multidimensional scaling. What TCRdb holds here is the immuneACCESS table cut down to in-frame rearrangements. Part of the clones is not present; checked against another copy, under half of the missing clones reflect an unresolved V gene, and the others are unexplained. V and J calls and clone size come straight from that table; D and trimming were deduced from the DNA. In all, the sample holds 25,000 to 30,000 clones, and almost 85% of those were seen once. 1.7% of the sample lies in the top ten.

Study-wide conclusions, independent of this receptor: The reactivity of ex vivo clonotypes was inferred solely by matching the nucleotide sequences of those clonotypes to CFSE-low cultures from the same donors. In ex vivo samples, clonotypes with broad cross-reactivity seemed more expanded than specific clonotypes, as 11 of 19 and about 65% of the roughly 34 fell within the top 5%.

Source material: memory CD4+ T cells from blood. What this sample's cell subset or site label stands for: total memory CD4 T cells sorted directly ex vivo, unstimulated. This receptor was taken from a human donor in good health. The chain uses TRBV6-4 and TRBJ2-1, and possibly TRBD1, on 5 matching bases. The CDR3: CASSDQVYQGRLEQFF. The bases read TGTGCCAGCAGTGACCAGGTCTATCAGGGTAGGCTTGAGCAGTTCTTC.